This TCR beta chain was observed in a study of neoadjuvant anti-PD-1 for oral cavity cancer. Generated by immunoSEQ multiplex PCR, the TCRdb table keeps only in-frame clones and is missing some. The table shows tens of thousands of clones, with 80% to 90% occurring only once. Looked up from germline, CDR1 is GTSNPN and CDR2 is SVGIG (reference sequence). CDR3 length: 13 amino acids. V dropped 3 bases and J dropped 4 bases, with 13 bases sitting between them. The time point is: after neoadjuvant nivolumab, at surgical resection. J is TRBJ2-7 and V is TRBV30; tentative D call: TRBD2 (6 bases). The sequences come from PBMCs, collected after nivolumab (anti-PD-1) treatment. The TCR comes from a person aged 35-80 years with oral cavity squamous cell carcinoma. The CDR3 sequence is CAWRAAGRYEQYF. CDR3 bases: TGTGCCTGGAGGGCGGCAGGGAGGTACGAGCAGTACTTC.